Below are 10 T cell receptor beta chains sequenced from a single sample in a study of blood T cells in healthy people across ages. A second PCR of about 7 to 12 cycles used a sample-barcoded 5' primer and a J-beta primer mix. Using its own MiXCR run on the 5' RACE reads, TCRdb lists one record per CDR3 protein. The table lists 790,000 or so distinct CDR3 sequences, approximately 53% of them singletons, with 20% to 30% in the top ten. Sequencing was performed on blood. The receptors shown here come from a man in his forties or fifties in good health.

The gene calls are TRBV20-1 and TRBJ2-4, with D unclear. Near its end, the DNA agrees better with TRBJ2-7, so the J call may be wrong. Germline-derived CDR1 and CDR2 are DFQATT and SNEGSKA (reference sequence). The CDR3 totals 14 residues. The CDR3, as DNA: TGCAGTGCTAGAAGAGACACTGGAGAATACGAGCAGTACTTC. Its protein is CSARRDTGEYEQYF.

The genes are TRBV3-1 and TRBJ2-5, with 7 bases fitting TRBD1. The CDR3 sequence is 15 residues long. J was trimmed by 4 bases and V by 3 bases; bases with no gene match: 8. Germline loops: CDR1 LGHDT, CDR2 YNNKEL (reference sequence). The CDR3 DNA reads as TGTGCCAGCAGCCATGATAGGGGGCGAGGAGAGACCCAGTACTTC. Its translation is CASSHDRGRGETQYF.

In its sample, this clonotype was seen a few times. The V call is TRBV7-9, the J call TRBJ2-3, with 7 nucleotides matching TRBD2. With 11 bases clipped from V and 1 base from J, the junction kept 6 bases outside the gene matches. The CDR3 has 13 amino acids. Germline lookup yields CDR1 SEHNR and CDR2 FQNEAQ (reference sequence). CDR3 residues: CAAAGVRTDTQYF. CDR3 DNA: TGTGCCGCCGCGGGGGTCCGCACAGATACGCAGTATTTT.

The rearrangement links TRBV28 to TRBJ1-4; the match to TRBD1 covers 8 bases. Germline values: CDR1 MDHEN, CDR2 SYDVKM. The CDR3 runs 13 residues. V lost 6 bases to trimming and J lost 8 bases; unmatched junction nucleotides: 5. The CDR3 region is CASRRGQGEKLFF. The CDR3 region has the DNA TGTGCCAGCAGAAGAGGACAGGGAGAAAAACTGTTTTTT.

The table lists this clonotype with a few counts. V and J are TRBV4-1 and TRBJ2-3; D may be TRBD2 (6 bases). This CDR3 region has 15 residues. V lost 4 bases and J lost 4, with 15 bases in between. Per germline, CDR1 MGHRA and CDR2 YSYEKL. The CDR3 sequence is CASSPTGDRADTQYF. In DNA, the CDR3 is TGCGCCAGCAGCCCCACGGGAGATAGGGCAGATACGCAGTATTTT.

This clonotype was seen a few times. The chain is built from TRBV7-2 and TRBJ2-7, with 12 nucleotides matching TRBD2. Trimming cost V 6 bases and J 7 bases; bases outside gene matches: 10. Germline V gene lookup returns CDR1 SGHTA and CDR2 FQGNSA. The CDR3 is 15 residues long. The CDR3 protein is CASRFYGLAGNEQYF. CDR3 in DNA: TGTGCCAGCAGGTTCTACGGACTAGCGGGAAATGAGCAGTACTTC.

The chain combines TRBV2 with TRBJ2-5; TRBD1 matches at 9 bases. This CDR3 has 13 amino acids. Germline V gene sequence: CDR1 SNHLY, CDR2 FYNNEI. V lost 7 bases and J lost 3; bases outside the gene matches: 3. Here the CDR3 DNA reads TGTGCCAGCACCCGGGACAGGGAAGAGACCCAGTACTTC. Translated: CASTRDREETQYF.

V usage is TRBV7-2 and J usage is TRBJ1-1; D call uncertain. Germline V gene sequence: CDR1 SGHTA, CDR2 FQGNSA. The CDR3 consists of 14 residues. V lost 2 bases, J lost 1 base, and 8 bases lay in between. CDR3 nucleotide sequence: TGTGCCAGCAGCTTACTCCTTAGGAACACTGAAGCTTTCTTT. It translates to CASSLLLRNTEAFF.

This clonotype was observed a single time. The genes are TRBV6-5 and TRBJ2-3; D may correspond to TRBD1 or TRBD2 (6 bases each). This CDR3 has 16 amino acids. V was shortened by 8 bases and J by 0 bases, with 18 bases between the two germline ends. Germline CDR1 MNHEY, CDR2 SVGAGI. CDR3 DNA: TGTGCCAGCGGATTGACGGGGGCGATCAGCACAGATACGCAGTATTTT. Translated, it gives CASGLTGAISTDTQYF.

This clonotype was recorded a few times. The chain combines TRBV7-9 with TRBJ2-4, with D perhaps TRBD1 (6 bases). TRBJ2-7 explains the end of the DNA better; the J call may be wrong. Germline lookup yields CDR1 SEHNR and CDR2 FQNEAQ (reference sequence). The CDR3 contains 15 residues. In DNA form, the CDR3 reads TGTGCCAGCAGCTGGGAAGGCAGGGGTCTCGACGAGCAGTACTTC. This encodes CASSWEGRGLDEQYF.